A selection of T cell receptor beta chains follows, all from one sample in a study of T-cell memory formation after mild COVID-19. TCRdb independently ran MiXCR on the 5' RACE reads; one entry per CDR3 protein. This table has tens of thousands of distinct CDR3 sequences, approximately 16% appearing once. The sequenced material came from PBMCs or a T cell subset sorted from them (not recorded which). These receptors were taken from an adult woman who had mild COVID-19 (a few samples of this study predate the infection). Cell type and time point are not known. Both conserved end residues are part of each CDR3. A D gene is named only where the DNA matches it firmly. Some rows have no size entry. The others give once, few or many, or a class for an expanded clone.

TGCAGTGCTAGAGATGGCAAGGAACATCTTTCCAATGAGCAGTTCTTC | CSARDGKEHLSNEQFF | . | many | TRBJ2-1 | TRBV20-1
TGTGCCAGCAGCTTAGGTGCCGGAGCGGGGGGCCGCTACAATGAGCAGTTCTTC | CASSLGAGAGGRYNEQFF | TRBD2 | . | TRBJ2-1 | TRBV7-6
TGTGCCAGCAGCTTAGGTGTCGGGGCTAGCACAGATACGCAGTATTTT | CASSLGVGASTDTQYF | . | few | TRBJ2-3 | TRBV7-2
TGTGCCAGCAGCTCCACTGCCTACGAGCAGTACTTC | CASSSTAYEQYF | . | many | TRBJ2-7 | TRBV7-6
TGCGCCAGCAGCTGGGGGACTGGCCCCGGGATGAACACTGAAGCTTTCTTT | CASSWGTGPGMNTEAFF | . | few | TRBJ1-1 | TRBV5-1
TGTGCCAGCAGCTCCGACAGGAACAATGAGCAGTTCTTC | CASSSDRNNEQFF | . | . | TRBJ2-1 | TRBV13
TGCAGTGCCCATCATTTGGGGGGAGGCTACGAGCAGTACTTC | CSAHHLGGGYEQYF | . | few | TRBJ2-7 | TRBV20-1
TGTGCCAGCAGTTACGGGACAGGGACCTACGAGCAGTACTTC | CASSYGTGTYEQYF | TRBD1 | few | TRBJ2-7 | TRBV6-5
TGTGCCAGCAGCGTAGGAACTACACAAGAGACCCAGTACTTC | CASSVGTTQETQYF | . | . | TRBJ2-5 | TRBV9
TGTGCCAGCCCGAACAGGGGAGGGGAGCAGTTCTTC | CASPNRGGEQFF | . | many | TRBJ2-1 | TRBV7-9
TGCGCCAGCAGCCAAAGAGGGGAGGGAGTGGAGTACTTC | CASSQRGEGVEYF | TRBD2 | . | TRBJ2-7 | TRBV4-1
TGTGCCAGCAGCTTAACAGGTAGCGGGGGCACCTACGAGCAGTACTTC | CASSLTGSGGTYEQYF | TRBD2 | . | TRBJ2-7 | TRBV7-3
TGTGCCAGCAGTAAATGGACAGGGGAGTATGGCTACACCTTC | CASSKWTGEYGYTF | TRBD1 | few | TRBJ1-2 | TRBV6-4
TGTGCCAGCAGCGTAGCTTGGGGGGAGGGCACTGAAGCTTTCTTT | CASSVAWGEGTEAFF | . | . | TRBJ1-1 | TRBV9
TGCAGCGTGACAGGGGGCAACACAGATACGCAGTATTTT | CSVTGGNTDTQYF | TRBD1 | few | TRBJ2-3 | TRBV29-1